These T cell receptor beta chains were read from a single sample in a study of blood T cell repertoires in COVID-19. Produced via immunoSEQ multiplex PCR; TCRdb's table is partial and in-frame only. The sample has a few hundred thousand clones, around 83% seen once. Input material: PBMCs or T cells enriched from blood (not recorded which). Receptors were obtained from a woman aged 40 to 50 who had recovered from COVID-19. Both conserved end residues are part of each CDR3. A D gene is named only where the DNA matches it firmly. Clone size is shown for a subset of rows, as once, few, many or a class of expanded clone.

D	V	J	size	CDR3	DNA
TRBD1	TRBV10-1	TRBJ2-7	-	CASSERDRGEQYF	TGCGCCAGCAGTGAGCGGGACAGGGGCGAGCAGTACTTC
TRBD2	TRBV7-2	TRBJ2-1	-	CASSLVPGTSGNEQFF	TGTGCCAGCAGCTTAGTCCCCGGGACTAGCGGCAATGAGCAGTTCTTC
-	TRBV9	TRBJ2-3	-	CASSTPGGSFDTQYF	TGTGCCAGCAGCACTCCGGGCGGGTCCTTCGATACGCAGTATTTT
-	TRBV24-1	TRBJ1-1	-	CATSAGSLTEAFF	TGTGCCACCAGTGCTGGGAGTCTCACTGAAGCTTTCTTT
-	TRBV28	TRBJ2-2	once	CASRRTSNTGELFF	TGTGCCAGCAGAAGGACATCGAACACCGGGGAGCTGTTTTTT
-	TRBV7-8	TRBJ1-1	-	CASSPNRDTEAFF	TGTGCCAGCAGCCCAAACAGAGACACTGAAGCTTTCTTT
-	TRBV11-3	TRBJ2-3	-	CASSWPGRSPTDTQYF	TGTGCCAGCAGCTGGCCAGGGAGGAGCCCCACAGATACGCAGTATTTT
-	TRBV24-1	TRBJ2-3	-	CATSDNGTPRSTDTQYF	TGTGCCACCAGTGACAATGGGACACCAAGAAGCACAGATACGCAGTATTTT
TRBD2	TRBV2	TRBJ2-5	-	CASSDRTRRETQYF	TGTGCCAGCAGTGACCGGACTAGGCGGGAGACCCAGTACTTC
-	TRBV3-1/TRBV3-2	TRBJ1-5	-	CASSQDRIQPQHF	TGTGCCAGCAGCCAGGACAGAATTCAGCCCCAGCATTTT
-	TRBV7-8	TRBJ1-2	-	CASSFRGLENYGYTF	TGTGCCAGCAGCTTTCGGGGGTTGGAGAACTATGGCTACACCTTC
-	TRBV19	TRBJ2-2	few	CASSPMGYQGDTGELFF	TGTGCCAGTAGCCCCATGGGGTATCAAGGGGACACCGGGGAGCTGTTTTTT
-	TRBV5-1	TRBJ1-4	once	CASSDTSTNEKLFF	TGCGCCAGCTCGGACACTTCAACTAATGAAAAACTGTTTTTT
-	TRBV5-1	TRBJ2-1	-	CASSLESGNEQFF	TGCGCCAGCAGCTTGGAATCGGGAAATGAGCAGTTCTTC
-	TRBV28	TRBJ1-2	-	CASSLRQANYGYTF	TGTGCCAGCAGTCTCCGACAGGCTAACTATGGCTACACCTTC
-	TRBV10-3	TRBJ1-1	-	CAISSTGGWEAFF	TGTGCCATCAGTTCGACGGGGGGGTGGGAAGCTTTCTTT
TRBD1	TRBV7-2	TRBJ1-2	-	CASSFRDRDGYTF	TGTGCCAGCAGCTTCCGGGACAGGGATGGCTACACCTTC
TRBD2	TRBV30	TRBJ2-1	few	CARGLAGDNEQFF	TGTGCCCGAGGACTAGCGGGAGATAATGAGCAGTTCTTC
-	TRBV4-1	TRBJ1-1	once	CASSRYPSTFF	TGCGCCAGCAGCCGCTACCCTTCGACTTTCTTT
TRBD1	TRBV28	TRBJ1-2	-	CASSPVGTAMHPMDTF	TGTGCCAGCAGTCCCGTCGGGACAGCCATGCACCCGATGGACACCTTC
TRBD1	TRBV2	TRBJ2-5	-	CASSRDRGQETQYF	TGTGCCAGCAGCCGAGACAGGGGGCAAGAGACCCAGTACTTC
-	TRBV9	TRBJ1-1	-	CASSGGLETEAFF	TGTGCCAGCAGCGGCGGGTTGGAGACTGAAGCTTTCTTT
-	TRBV4-2	TRBJ2-1	-	CASSLAVRYNEQFF	TGTGCCAGCAGCTTAGCGGTTCGGTACAATGAGCAGTTCTTC
TRBD1	TRBV27	TRBJ1-1	-	CASSTRTGSGTEAFF	TGTGCCAGCAGTACACGGACAGGTTCGGGCACTGAAGCTTTCTTT
TRBD2	TRBV19	TRBJ2-3	-	CASSNVAGGRGDTQYF	TGTGCCAGTAGTAATGTAGCGGGAGGGCGGGGAGATACGCAGTATTTT
TRBD2	TRBV7-8	TRBJ2-1	few	CASSSGLAGRKFF	TGTGCCAGCAGCTCGGGACTAGCGGGAAGGAAGTTCTTC
TRBD2	TRBV28	TRBJ2-2	-	CASTLWASGRPASTGELFF	TGTGCCAGCACCCTCTGGGCTAGCGGGAGGCCGGCGAGCACCGGGGAGCTGTTTTTT
-	TRBV27	TRBJ1-1	few	CASKPRWPPNTEAFF	TGTGCCAGCAAACCCCGATGGCCCCCGAACACTGAAGCTTTCTTT
TRBD1	TRBV2	TRBJ1-6	-	CASTGDRGRDSPLHF	TGTGCCAGCACTGGGGACAGGGGAAGGGATTCACCCCTCCACTTT
-	TRBV2	TRBJ2-5	once	CASRLERGETQYF	TGTGCCAGCAGGCTCGAAAGGGGTGAGACCCAGTACTTC
-	TRBV9	TRBJ2-1	-	CASSPSGTTNNEQFF	TGTGCCAGCAGCCCCTCCGGGACAACTAACAATGAGCAGTTCTTC
-	TRBV6-5	TRBJ1-5	once	CASSYSGDHSNQPQHF	TGTGCCAGCAGTTACTCGGGAGACCATAGCAATCAGCCCCAGCATTTT
TRBD1	TRBV5-1	TRBJ2-7	-	CASSTVDRGGYEQYF	TGCGCCAGCAGCACCGTGGACAGGGGGGGATACGAGCAGTACTTC
-	TRBV4-3	TRBJ1-5	-	CASSTAWVEADQPQHF	TGCGCCAGCAGCACTGCCTGGGTCGAGGCGGATCAGCCCCAGCATTTT
-	TRBV30	TRBJ1-1	-	CAWSAGSVNTEAFF	TGTGCCTGGAGTGCAGGGTCGGTGAACACTGAAGCTTTCTTT
TRBD1	TRBV28	TRBJ2-2	-	CASSGRGPDVFLGELFF	TGTGCCAGCAGTGGCAGGGGGCCGGACGTCTTTCTAGGGGAGCTGTTTTTT
-	TRBV3-1/TRBV3-2	TRBJ1-1	-	CASSQIGGTEAFF	TGTGCCAGCAGCCAGATAGGAGGCACTGAAGCTTTCTTT
TRBD2	TRBV11-2	TRBJ2-1	-	CASSLTVAGEGSFF	TGTGCCAGCAGCTTAACGGTCGCGGGAGAAGGGTCGTTCTTC
TRBD2	TRBV29-1	TRBJ2-7	-	CSVALQREGPEQYF	TGCAGCGTTGCCCTCCAGCGGGAGGGCCCTGAGCAGTACTTC
-	TRBV25-1	TRBJ1-2	few	CASSEGLASRKSNYGYTF	TGTGCCAGCAGTGAAGGATTAGCCTCTAGAAAATCTAACTATGGCTACACCTTC
-	TRBV30	TRBJ1-5	-	CAWERPGGNQPQHF	TGTGCCTGGGAGCGGCCCGGGGGCAATCAGCCCCAGCATTTT
-	TRBV28	TRBJ2-3	-	CASSSANTDTQYF	TGTGCCAGCAGTTCAGCGAATACAGATACGCAGTATTTT
-	TRBV29-1	TRBJ1-2	-	CSVERQVKGGYTF	TGCAGCGTTGAACGACAGGTGAAAGGTGGCTACACCTTC
-	TRBV15	TRBJ1-5	-	CATSYQVDQPQHF	TGTGCCACCAGCTACCAGGTTGATCAGCCCCAGCATTTT
TRBD1	TRBV11-2	TRBJ2-2	-	CASSLDLKGTGLNTGELFF	TGTGCCAGCAGCTTAGATCTTAAAGGGACAGGGTTGAACACCGGGGAGCTGTTTTTT
-	TRBV9	TRBJ2-2	-	CASSVGLSSVGELFF	TGTGCCAGCAGCGTAGGATTGAGTAGCGTCGGGGAGCTGTTTTTT
TRBD2	TRBV7-3	TRBJ2-1	-	CASSSQLAGSNYNEQFF	TGTGCCAGCAGCTCCCAACTAGCGGGGTCCAACTACAATGAGCAGTTCTTC
-	TRBV19	TRBJ1-6	-	CASSIVGRDSPLHF	TGTGCCAGTAGTATCGTAGGGCGGGATTCACCCCTCCACTTT
TRBD1	TRBV19	TRBJ1-5	-	CASSLDRVANQPQHF	TGTGCCAGTAGTCTCGACAGGGTGGCCAATCAGCCCCAGCATTTT
-	TRBV28	TRBJ1-2	few	CASSYYRKPTLYGYTF	TGTGCCAGCAGTTATTACAGGAAACCCACCCTCTATGGCTACACCTTC
TRBD2	TRBV9	TRBJ2-3	-	CASSVLAGDADTQYF	TGTGCCAGCAGCGTACTAGCGGGAGACGCAGATACGCAGTATTTT